Detailed here is one T cell receptor (beta chain). The antigen remains undetermined. Repertoires were generated with immunoSEQ multiplex PCR, while TCRdb's copy carries only in-frame clones and drops some. The profile shows around 1,900,000 clones, around 95% of them singletons. The sample originates from a study of shared clonotypes between healthy human individuals. Study-level background: Participating donors consisted of a couple of women and a few men aged 18 to 49. Overall study results and limits: In this cohort, only blood was sampled, and tissue repertoires likely differ. Clonotypes that were shared across a handful of donors made up about 5.1% of naive CD4 clonotypes.

Looked up from germline, CDR1 is SGDLS and CDR2 is YYNGEE. With 6 bases clipped from V and 0 bases from J, the junction kept 12 bases outside the gene matches. CDR3 size: 17 residues. CD45RO-negative, CCR7-positively selected cells formed the naive CD8 fraction, excluding terminally differentiated effector memory CD45RA+ cells. The V call is TRBV9, the J call TRBJ2-1, with TRBD2 identical over 7 bases. The origin of this receptor is a man aged 18 to 30 in good health. Some clones in this sample may be carry-over from other donors' samples. Sequenced sample: naive CD8+ T cells from PBMCs. This CDR3 reads CASNPGTIGSSYNEQFF. CDR3 DNA: TGTGCCAGCAACCCCGGGACTATCGGGAGCTCCTACAATGAGCAGTTCTTC.